Each of the 15 T cell receptor beta chains below was sequenced from the same sample in a study of cytomegalovirus exposure and HLA in healthy donors. The PCR contained 60 Vbeta and 13 Jbeta primers. Profiled with immunoSEQ multiplex PCR; TCRdb holds only in-frame clones, not every one. The repertoire holds about 130,000 clones, with around 80% as singletons. The sequencing sample was made of PBMCs. These TCRs come from a woman aged 25 to 39 in good health and CMV-seronegative.

This chain uses TRBV10-3 with TRBJ2-7; maybe TRBD2 (5 bases). In germline, CDR1 is ENHRY, CDR2 SYGVKD. V lost 4 bases and J 6 bases, leaving 7 bases between the germline ends. The length of the CDR3 is 11 residues. The DNA for the CDR3 is TGTGCCATCAGTGGGGGAGCCGAGCAGTACTTC. Its translation: CAISGGAEQYF.

This chain links TRBV27 with TRBJ1-2; D not resolved. This CDR3 has 13 amino acids. The germline CDR1 and CDR2 sequences are MNHEY and SMNVEV (reference sequence). V was trimmed by 6 bases and J by 2 bases, leaving 10 bases between them. The CDR3 region is CASRLGENYGYTF. The CDR3 DNA follows: TGTGCCAGCAGGTTGGGAGAAAACTATGGCTACACCTTC.

A word on this clone: It may be a read error: a sequence one base away is much more abundant. This chain links TRBV9 with TRBJ1-2, with D possibly being TRBD1 (5 bases). Deletions cut 4 bases from V and 0 bases from J, with 10 bases between. CDR3 length equals 14 residues. Germline V gives CDR1 SGDLS, CDR2 YYNGEE. The DNA of the CDR3 is TGTGCCAGCAGCCCAACGACAGCTAACTATGGCTACACCTTC. It yields the protein CASSPTTANYGYTF.

The rearrangement links TRBV7-3 to TRBJ2-1; D unresolved. CDR3 length: 12 residues. The germline gives CDR1 SGHTA, CDR2 FQGTGA. CDR3: CSARPCYNEQFF. The CDR3 region has the DNA TGTAGCGCACGACCTTGTTATAATGAGCAGTTCTTC.

The count of this clone is one. This chain connects TRBV30 to TRBJ1-5; TRBD1 aligns across 7 bases. The germline V gene has CDR1 GTSNPN and CDR2 SVGIG (reference sequence). V was pared by 3 bases and J by 1 base, with 15 bases of the junction left unmatched. The CDR3 contains 18 residues. The CDR3, as DNA: TGTGCCTGGAGCATAACCCGGACCGCGACAGGGAGCAATCAGCCCCAGCATTTT. This sequence encodes CAWSITRTATGSNQPQHF.

This chain uses TRBV27 with TRBJ1-6, with unresolved D. V dropped 5 bases and J dropped 0 bases, with 14 bases sitting between them. Germline CDR1 reads MNHEY; CDR2 reads SMNVEV (reference sequence). This CDR3 has 17 amino acids. CDR3 nucleotide sequence: TGTGCCAGCAGTGGGCAGGTTCATAGCTCCTATAATTCACCCCTCCACTTT. Amino acid sequence: CASSGQVHSSYNSPLHF.

V gene TRBV6-1 combines with J gene TRBJ2-7; 8 bases map to TRBD1. V lost 7 bases, J lost 5 bases, and 10 bases stayed unmatched. Germline CDR1 MNHNS, CDR2 SASEGT. This CDR3 region has 14 residues. In DNA, the CDR3 is TGTGCCAGCATAGACAGGGGTAGAAAGAACGAGCAGTACTTC. Translated, it gives CASIDRGRKNEQYF.

The chain has TRBV5-1 and TRBJ2-5; tentatively, D is TRBD1 (6 bases). Trimming pared 3 bases from V and 5 bases from J, leaving 11 bases between. Germline values: CDR1 SGHRS, CDR2 YFSETQ. The CDR3 sequence is 13 residues long. This chain's CDR3 is CASSSTGSETQYF. The CDR3 DNA reads as TGCGCCAGCAGCTCTACAGGGTCGGAGACCCAGTACTTC.

This clone came up a few times. J is TRBJ2-3 and V is TRBV5-1, with TRBD2 identical over 10 bases. This CDR3 contains 18 residues. CDR1 is SGHRS and CDR2 is YFSETQ in the germline V gene. The ends lost 1 base at V and 7 bases at J; junction bases unmatched: 15. CDR3 in DNA: TGCGCCAGCAGCTTGTACGGGCTAGCGGGAGACACCGTGTATACGCAGTATTTT. Protein sequence: CASSLYGLAGDTVYTQYF.

The J gene is TRBJ1-1, the V gene TRBV7-9; D not resolved. This CDR3 region has 16 residues. The V end was cut by 5 bases, the J end by 0 bases, with 16 bases between. CDR1 is SEHNR, CDR2 FQNEAQ, per germline (reference sequence). This CDR3 is CASSRAGEIMNTEAFF. In nucleotides, the CDR3 is TGTGCCAGCAGCAGAGCTGGGGAGATCATGAACACTGAAGCTTTCTTT. The full variable domain, rest sourced from reference TRBV7-9 and TRBJ1-1, is DTGVSQNPRHKITKRGQNVTFRCDPISEHNRLYWYRQTLGQGPEFLTYFQNEAQLEKSRLLSDRFSAERPKGSFSTLEIQRTEQGDSAMYLCASSRAGEIMNTEAFFGQGTRLTVV.

This clone appeared once. This sequence joins TRBV30 and TRBJ1-1; D is undetermined. CDR3 length: 12 amino acids. In germline, CDR1 is GTSNPN, CDR2 SVGIG (reference sequence). With 5 bases removed from V and 1 base from J, the gap between germline ends came to 8 bases. The CDR3 region has the DNA TGTGCCTGGGACTTTCCGAACACTGAAGCTTTCTTT. Protein sequence: CAWDFPNTEAFF.

This clone has just a few counts. This chain links TRBV30 with TRBJ1-4, with 7 bases that match TRBD1. Germline CDR1 reads GTSNPN; CDR2 reads SVGIG (reference sequence). Losses at the gene ends were 2 bases for V and 8 bases for J; bases not matched to a gene: 5. The CDR3 runs to 13 residues. The DNA of the CDR3 is TGTGCCTGGAGTATAGGGGGCCTAGAAAAACTGTTTTTT. The encoded protein is CAWSIGGLEKLFF.

This rearrangement joins TRBV5-1 to TRBJ1-1, with D maybe TRBD1 (6 bases). This CDR3 contains 14 residues. Germline CDR1 is SGHRS and CDR2 is YFSETQ. Trimming stripped 4 bases from V and 1 base from J, with 11 bases between. The CDR3, as DNA: TGCGCCAGCAGCCCCGGGACAACGAACACTGAAGCTTTCTTT. It encodes CASSPGTTNTEAFF.

The chain carries TRBV7-2 and TRBJ2-3, with 8 bases that match TRBD1. The junction had 5 bases not matched to a gene; V was cut back by 5 bases and J by 1 base. Germline V lookup: CDR1 SGHTA, CDR2 FQGNSA. The CDR3 runs to 15 residues. The CDR3 bases are TGTGCCAGCAGCCCAGGGGGCGCCCGCACAGATACGCAGTATTTT. It encodes CASSPGGARTDTQYF.

The chain carries TRBV19 and TRBJ2-2; D gene uncertain. Germline CDR1 is LNHDA and CDR2 is SQIVND (reference sequence). Trimming took off 3 bases at V and 4 bases at J, with 6 bases between the two ends. The CDR3 is 13 amino acids. The CDR3 DNA follows: TGTGCCAGTAGTATCCTCGTCACCGGGGAGCTGTTTTTT. It yields the protein CASSILVTGELFF.